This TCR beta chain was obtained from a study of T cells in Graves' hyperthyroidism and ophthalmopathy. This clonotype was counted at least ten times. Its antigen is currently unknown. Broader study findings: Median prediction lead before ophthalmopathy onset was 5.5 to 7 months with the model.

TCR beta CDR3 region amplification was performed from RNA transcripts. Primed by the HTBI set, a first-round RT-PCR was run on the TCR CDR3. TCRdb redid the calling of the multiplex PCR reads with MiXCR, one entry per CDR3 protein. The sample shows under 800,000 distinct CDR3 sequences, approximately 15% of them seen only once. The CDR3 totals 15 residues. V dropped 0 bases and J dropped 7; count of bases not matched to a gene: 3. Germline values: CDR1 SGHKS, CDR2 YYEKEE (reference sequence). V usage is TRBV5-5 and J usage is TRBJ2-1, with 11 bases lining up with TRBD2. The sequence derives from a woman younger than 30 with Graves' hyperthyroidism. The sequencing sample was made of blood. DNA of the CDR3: TGTGCCAGCAGCTTGGAGACTAGCGGGAAAAATGAGCAGTTCTTC. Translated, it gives CASSLETSGKNEQFF.